The 8 T cell receptor beta chains below all came from one sample that was sequenced in a study of T cell repertoires in cytomegalovirus infection. TCRdb called the reads again in MiXCR, with one record for every CDR3 protein. The repertoire holds 640,000 or so distinct CDR3 sequences, with roughly 30% as singletons. These receptors are not linked to any known antigen. Sequences were derived from cultured PBMCs, sampled from culture after CMV antigen stimulation. The source is a human donor in good health (CMV status not recorded). Some clones in this sample may be carry-over from other donors' samples.

This chain joins TRBV19 and TRBJ2-7; D not certain. CDR3 length equals 14 residues. Trimming took off 3 bases at V and 2 bases at J, with 11 bases between the two ends. CDR1 is LNHDA, CDR2 SQIVND, per germline (reference sequence). CDR3 sequence (DNA): TGTGCCAGTAGTATGGGCGGCTTCCCCTACGAGCAGTACTTC. It codes for CASSMGGFPYEQYF.

V usage is TRBV12-3 or TRBV12-4 and J usage is TRBJ2-5; no clear D. CDR3 length: 12 residues. The V end lost 2 bases, the J end lost 6 bases, and 7 bases lay between the germline ends. CDR3 nucleotide sequence: TGTGCCAGCAGTTTAATCGAGAAGACCCAGTACTTC. It translates to CASSLIEKTQYF.

The rearrangement joins TRBV6-2 or TRBV6-3 to TRBJ1-4; D is unresolved. The CDR3 covers 14 residues. Per the germline V gene, CDR1 is MNHEY and CDR2 is SVGEGT. V lost 4 bases and J lost 0, with 6 bases in between. CDR3 amino acids: CASSWSATNEKLFF. The CDR3 DNA sequence: TGTGCCAGCAGTTGGAGTGCAACTAATGAAAAACTGTTTTTT.

This clonotype was observed at least ten times. The chain's CDR3 is CASSLALDFQETQYF. CDR3 DNA sequence: TGTGCCAGCAGCTTAGCGCTGGACTTTCAAGAGACCCAGTACTTC. The genes are TRBV7-2 and TRBJ2-5, with a weak D call TRBD2 (5 bases). The germline CDR1 and CDR2 sequences are SGHTA and FQGNSA. CDR3 length: 15 residues. The ends were cut back, 0 bases at V and 2 bases at J, with 10 bases in the middle.

V is TRBV11-2 and J is TRBJ1-5; weak D call: TRBD1 (6 bases). Between the trimmed V and J ends, which lost 4 bases and 5 bases, there was a span of 12 bases. The CDR3 totals 14 residues. Germline CDR1 reads SGHAT; CDR2 reads FQNNGV. In nucleotides, the CDR3 is TGTGCCAGCAGCTCCGAAGGGGGTTATCAGCCCCAGCATTTT. Protein product: CASSSEGGYQPQHF.

This clonotype was recorded a few times. The J gene is TRBJ1-1, the V gene TRBV19; 8 positions match TRBD1. CDR1 and CDR2 from the germline V gene are LNHDA and SQIVND (reference sequence). The ends lost 7 bases at V and 3 bases at J; junction bases unmatched: 16. This CDR3 contains 17 residues. CDR3 loop: CASTPLGTGQAHTEAFF. The CDR3 nucleotides are TGTGCCAGTACCCCCCTGGGGACAGGTCAGGCGCACACTGAAGCTTTCTTT.

This clonotype was observed a handful of times. The V gene is TRBV7-9, the J gene TRBJ1-2; no firm D call. The CDR3 is 14 amino acids. In germline, CDR1 is SEHNR, CDR2 FQNEAQ (reference sequence). Between the trimmed V and J ends, which lost 5 bases and 8 bases, there was a span of 18 bases. As DNA, the CDR3 is TGTGCCAGCAGCCCGGGTTTCGGGGTCTTCGGCTACACCTTC. This encodes CASSPGFGVFGYTF.

This clonotype has more than one count but fewer than ten. The chain couples TRBV12-5 to TRBJ2-7; D ambiguous. V was cut by 7 bases and J by 6 bases, with 13 bases left in between. The length of the CDR3 is 12 residues. Per the germline V gene, CDR1 is LGHNT and CDR2 is FRNRAP. CDR3 loop: CASAENWGEQYF. In DNA form, the CDR3 reads TGTGCTAGTGCTGAAAATTGGGGCGAGCAGTACTTC.